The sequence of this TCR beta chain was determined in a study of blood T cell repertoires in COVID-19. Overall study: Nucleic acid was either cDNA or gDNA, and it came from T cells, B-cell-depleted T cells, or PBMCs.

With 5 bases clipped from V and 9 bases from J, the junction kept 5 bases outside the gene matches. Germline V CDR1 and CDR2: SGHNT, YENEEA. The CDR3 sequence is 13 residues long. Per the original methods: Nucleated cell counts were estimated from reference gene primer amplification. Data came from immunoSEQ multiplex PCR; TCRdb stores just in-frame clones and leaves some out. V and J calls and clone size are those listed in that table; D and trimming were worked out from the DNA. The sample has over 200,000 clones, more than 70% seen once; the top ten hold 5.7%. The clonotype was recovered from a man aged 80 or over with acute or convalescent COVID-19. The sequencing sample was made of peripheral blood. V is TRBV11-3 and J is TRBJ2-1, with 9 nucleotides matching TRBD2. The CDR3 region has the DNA TGTGCCAGCAGCCCCGGGACTAGCAGTGAGCAGTTCTTC. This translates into CASSPGTSSEQFF.